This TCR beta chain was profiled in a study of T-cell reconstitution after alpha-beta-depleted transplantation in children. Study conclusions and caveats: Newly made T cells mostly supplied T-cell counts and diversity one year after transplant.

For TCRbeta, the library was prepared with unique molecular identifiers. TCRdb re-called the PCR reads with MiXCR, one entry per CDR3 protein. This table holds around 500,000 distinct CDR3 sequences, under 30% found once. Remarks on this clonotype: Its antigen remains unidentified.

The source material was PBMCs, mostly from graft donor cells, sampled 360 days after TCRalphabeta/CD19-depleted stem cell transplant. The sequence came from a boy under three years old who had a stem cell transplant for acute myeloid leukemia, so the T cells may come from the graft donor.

The CDR3 protein is CASSAGTGRQPQHF. CDR3 in DNA: TGTGCCAGCAGCGCCGGGACAGGGCGTCAGCCCCAGCATTTT. The rearrangement uses TRBV7-2 and TRBJ1-5, with TRBD1 matching 9 bases. The V gene end was trimmed by 5 bases and the J gene end by 6 bases; junction bases not matched to a gene: 5. This CDR3 has 14 amino acids. The V gene's germline CDR1 is SGHTA and CDR2 FQGNSA.